The 10 T cell receptor beta chains below all came from one sample that was sequenced in a study of blood T cell repertoires in COVID-19. Here immunoSEQ multiplex PCR was the method, and the copy in TCRdb shows in-frame clones only, minus some. The sample shows 100,000 to 110,000 clones, roughly 90% of them seen only once. Sequenced input: peripheral blood. Receptor source: a young man in a cohort sampled during active COVID-19.

This rearrangement joins TRBV4-1 to TRBJ1-1; D gene ambiguous. This CDR3 comprises 13 residues. Germline values: CDR1 MGHRA, CDR2 YSYEKL. V dropped 1 base and J dropped 2 bases, with 5 bases sitting between them. The CDR3 region has the DNA TGCGCCAGCAGCCAAGGAGTAAACACTGAAGCTTTCTTT. Translated, it gives CASSQGVNTEAFF.

The CDR3 nucleotides are TGTGCCAGCAGCGGCGAACTACAGGGGATCGGGAACACTGAAGCTTTCTTT. It specifies CASSGELQGIGNTEAFF. V and J are TRBV9 and TRBJ1-1; 7 nucleotides line up with TRBD1. Germline lookup yields CDR1 SGDLS and CDR2 YYNGEE. J gave up 1 base and V 3 bases, and 12 bases lay outside the gene matches. The CDR3 runs to 17 residues.

V is TRBV27 and J is TRBJ1-6; D unresolved. Trimming left V 8 bases short and J 6 bases short, with 8 bases between. CDR1 is MNHEY, CDR2 SMNVEV, per germline (reference sequence). The CDR3 contains 12 residues. CDR3 loop: CASGGLNSPLHF. Written as DNA, the CDR3 is TGTGCCAGCGGAGGCCTTAATTCACCCCTCCACTTT.

To note about this clone: No DNA is shown, since the ends of the CDR3 on it are uncertain; the CDR3 is the one TCRdb lists. The V gene is TRBV7-2, the J gene TRBJ2-3; whether TRBD1, the table's D call, matches the DNA was not checked. Looked up from germline, CDR1 is SGHTA and CDR2 is FQGNSA. Both ends counted, the CDR3 spans 17 residues. CDR3 loop: CASSPYWGQGAQGAPNF.

Here the CDR3 DNA reads TGCGCCAGCAGCACGGGCAGCCCGGGGGAGACGCAGTATTTT. It translates to CASSTGSPGETQYF. This chain joins TRBV5-1 and TRBJ2-3; TRBD2 is a possible D gene (6 bases). V shed 4 bases and J shed 9 bases, with 18 bases lying between them. Germline V gene lookup returns CDR1 SGHRS and CDR2 YFSETQ. The CDR3 spans 14 residues.

The V and J genes are TRBV18 and TRBJ1-4; tentative D call: TRBD1 (5 bases). Trimming pared 6 bases from V and 6 bases from J, leaving 14 bases between. The CDR3 is 14 amino acids. Germline V gene lookup returns CDR1 KGHSH and CDR2 LQKENI. CDR3 sequence (DNA): TGTGCCAGCTCCGCGACAGCCTCAGATGAAAAACTGTTTTTT. The encoded protein is CASSATASDEKLFF.

V and J are TRBV30 and TRBJ2-7; 7 nucleotides align to TRBD1. J lost 2 bases, V lost 3 bases, and 7 bases had no gene match. The CDR3 extends over 14 amino acids. Germline values: CDR1 GTSNPN, CDR2 SVGIG (reference sequence). This CDR3 reads CAWSPGTATYEQYF. The CDR3 DNA sequence: TGTGCCTGGAGCCCCGGGACAGCTACCTACGAGCAGTACTTC.

CDR3 nucleotides: TGTGCCAGCAGGCTTGGACAGGGGGACGAGCAGTACTTC. It translates to CASRLGQGDEQYF. The chain employs TRBV2 and TRBJ2-7; 10 bases align to TRBD1. The CDR3 has 13 residues. Germline V gives CDR1 SNHLY, CDR2 FYNNEI. The junction had 4 bases not matched to a gene; V was cut back by 6 bases and J by 5 bases. Full variable domain (remainder filled in from reference TRBV2 and TRBJ2-7): EPEVTQTPSHQVTQMGQEVILRCVPISNHLYFYWYRQILGQKVEFLVSFYNNEISEKSEIFDDQFSVERPDGSNFTLKIRSTKLEDSAMYFCASRLGQGDEQYFGPGTRLTVT.

V gene TRBV10-3 combines with J gene TRBJ1-1; 10 nucleotides align to TRBD1. Germline CDR1 and CDR2: ENHRY and SYGVKD. Germline trimming cut 3 bases from V and 4 bases from J; bases unmatched to any gene: 5. CDR3 length: 15 residues. The DNA for the CDR3 is TGTGCCATCAGTGATCCGGGACAGGGGACCACTGAAGCTTTCTTT. It specifies CAISDPGQGTTEAFF.

The chain employs TRBV30 and TRBJ1-1; the match to TRBD1 covers 7 bases. The CDR3 is 13 amino acids. The V and J ends lost 2 bases and 1 base, in that order; junction bases with no gene match: 1. Looked up from germline, CDR1 is GTSNPN and CDR2 is SVGIG (reference sequence). The CDR3 is CAWSRQGNTEAFF. Here the CDR3 DNA reads TGTGCCTGGAGTAGACAGGGGAACACTGAAGCTTTCTTT.